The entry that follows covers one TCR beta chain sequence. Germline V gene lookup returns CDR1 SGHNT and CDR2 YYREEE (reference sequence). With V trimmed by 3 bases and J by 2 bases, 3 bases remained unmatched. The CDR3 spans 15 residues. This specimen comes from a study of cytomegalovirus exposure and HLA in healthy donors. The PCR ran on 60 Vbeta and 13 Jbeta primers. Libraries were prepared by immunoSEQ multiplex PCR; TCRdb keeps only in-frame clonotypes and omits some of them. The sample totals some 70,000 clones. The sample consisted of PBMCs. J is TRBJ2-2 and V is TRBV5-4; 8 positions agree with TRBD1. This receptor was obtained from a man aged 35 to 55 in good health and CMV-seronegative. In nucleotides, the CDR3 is TGTGCCAGCAGCTCCCAGGGGGCTAACACCGGGGAGCTGTTTTTT. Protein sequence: CASSSQGANTGELFF.